These T cell receptor beta chains were read from a single sample in a study of T-cell reconstitution after alpha-beta-depleted transplantation in children. MiXCR, run by TCRdb on the PCR reads, gives a single entry per CDR3 protein. The table includes 250,000 or so distinct CDR3 sequences, roughly a quarter detected once. Material: PBMCs, mostly from graft donor cells, obtained 360 days after TCRalphabeta/CD19-depleted stem cell transplant. The receptors derive from a female patient aged 2-9 years who had a stem cell transplant for congenital amegakaryocytic thrombocytopenia, so the T cells may come from the graft donor. Each CDR3 is given with its conserved first and last residue. The D gene is left open where the match is weak. Only part of the rows carry a size: once, few, many, or a class if the clone is expanded.

TRBV4-1	NA	TRBJ2-1	TRBD2	TGCGCCAGCAGCCAAGTGGCAGCGGGAGGAGTTAATGAGCAGTTCTTC	CASSQVAAGGVNEQFF
TRBV3-1	few	TRBJ2-7	NA	TGTGCCAGCAGCCAAGGGCCGGGGGCGGGCTACGAGCAGTACTTC	CASSQGPGAGYEQYF
TRBV20-1	few	TRBJ2-2	NA	TGCAGTGCTAGTAGTCCCAGGCCAGGCACCGGGGAGCTGTTTTTT	CSASSPRPGTGELFF
TRBV6-5	NA	TRBJ2-1	TRBD2	TGTGCCAGCAGTTACTCGGGGACTAACAATGAGCAGTTCTTC	CASSYSGTNNEQFF
TRBV7-9	few	TRBJ1-6	NA	TGTGCCAGCAGCTTTGGCCGCCTCAATTCACCCCTCCACTTT	CASSFGRLNSPLHF
TRBV12-3/TRBV12-4	NA	TRBJ2-7	NA	TGTGCCAGCAGACGTCGGACAAGCTGGGAGCAGTACTTC	CASRRRTSWEQYF
TRBV11-1	NA	TRBJ1-4	NA	TGTGCCAGCAGCTTAGCGGGACCGAAGAATGAAAAACTGTTTTTT	CASSLAGPKNEKLFF
TRBV28	many	TRBJ2-7	TRBD1	TGTGCCAGCAGTTTAGGAACAGGGGGCTGGTACGAGCAGTACTTC	CASSLGTGGWYEQYF
TRBV28	few	TRBJ1-1	NA	TGTGCCAGCAGTACTATCGGGTTCAGGGCCGACACTGAAGCTTTCTTT	CASSTIGFRADTEAFF
TRBV24-1	many	TRBJ2-5	NA	TGTGCCACCAGTGACACGTCGGACAGTCAAGAGACCCAGTACTTC	CATSDTSDSQETQYF
TRBV12-3/TRBV12-4	NA	TRBJ2-2	NA	TGTGCCAGCAGCCGATGGGGCGGGGAGCTGTTTTTT	CASSRWGGELFF
TRBV5-1	NA	TRBJ1-1	NA	TGCGCCAGCAGCTTGGCGTCGGACTCAAGGATGGCAGCTTTCTTT	CASSLASDSRMAAFF
TRBV20-1	NA	TRBJ2-4	NA	TGCAGTGCTAGCGCGGGGAAAAACATTCAGTACTTC	CSASAGKNIQYF
TRBV7-9	few	TRBJ2-2	TRBD1	TGTGCCAGCAGCTCAAGCTTACAGGGGGCGAACACCGGGGAGCTGTTTTTT	CASSSSLQGANTGELFF
TRBV24-1	few	TRBJ2-1	NA	TGTGCCGTCGAGGCCTACAATGAGCAGTTCTTC	CAVEAYNEQFF
TRBV7-2	NA	TRBJ2-3	TRBD2	TGTGCCAGCAGCTTAGTCTCTAGCGGTAGCACAGATACGCAGTATTTT	CASSLVSSGSTDTQYF
TRBV4-1	NA	TRBJ1-1	NA	TGCGCCAGCAGCCAAGTAACAGGGTCTCTGGCTGAAGCTTTCTTT	CASSQVTGSLAEAFF
TRBV7-2	once	TRBJ1-3	NA	TGTGCCAGCAGCTTCAGGGCCTCTGGAAACACCATATATTTT	CASSFRASGNTIYF
TRBV3-1	few	TRBJ2-1	NA	TGTGCCAGCAGCCTTGGGACAGCGGGATACAATGAGCAGTTCTTC	CASSLGTAGYNEQFF
TRBV11-3	NA	TRBJ2-1	NA	TGTGCCAGCAGCTCCGGACCCTTGGTCGATGAGCAGTTCTTC	CASSSGPLVDEQFF
TRBV12-3/TRBV12-4	many	TRBJ2-2	NA	TGTGCCAGCAGTTTATTAGCGAACACCGGGGAGCTGTTTTTT	CASSLLANTGELFF
TRBV28	few	TRBJ1-1	NA	TGTGCCAGCAGCTCCGCACCGAACACTGAAGCTTTCTTT	CASSSAPNTEAFF
TRBV28	few	TRBJ2-3	NA	TGTGCCAGCAGTATAATTAGCGGAAAAAGAAATACGCAGTATTTT	CASSIISGKRNTQYF
TRBV7-7	NA	TRBJ2-1	TRBD1	TGTGCCAGCAGCCAAAACAGGGGCCCCTACAATGAGCAGTTCTTC	CASSQNRGPYNEQFF
TRBV20-1	NA	TRBJ2-2	TRBD2	TGCAGTGCCCTAACTAGCGGGAGAAGTACCGGGGAGCTGTTTTTT	CSALTSGRSTGELFF
TRBV5-6	few	TRBJ1-3	TRBD1	TGTGCCAGCAGCGCGGGACAGCCGGCTGGAAACACCATATATTTT	CASSAGQPAGNTIYF
TRBV20-1	many	TRBJ2-1	NA	TGCAGTGCTAGAATCAGACTAGGTTCCCCGACCAATGAGCAGTTCTTC	CSARIRLGSPTNEQFF
TRBV6-5	few	TRBJ2-1	TRBD2	TGTGCCAGCAGTTACCATTCGACTAGCGGTTACAATGAGCAGTTCTTC	CASSYHSTSGYNEQFF
TRBV2	NA	TRBJ2-2	NA	TGTGCCAGCAGATGGGCATACACCGGGGAGCTGTTTTTT	CASRWAYTGELFF
TRBV7-9	NA	TRBJ1-4	NA	TGTGCCAGCGCCGGGGCACTGACTAATGAAAAACTGTTTTTT	CASAGALTNEKLFF
TRBV28	NA	TRBJ2-7	TRBD2	TGTGCCAGCAGTTTATTTGAGTCTAGCGGGGCGGCTCGGGGGGAGCAGTACTTC	CASSLFESSGAARGEQYF
TRBV4-1	many	TRBJ1-1	TRBD1	TGCGCCAGCAGCCAAGGTCAGATACTATTCCAGCCGACAGGGAGCACTGAAGCTTTCTTT	CASSQGQILFQPTGSTEAFF
TRBV12-3/TRBV12-4	few	TRBJ2-1	TRBD2	TGTGCCAGCAGTCCTTTAGCGGGGATCGGATACAATGAGCAGTTCTTC	CASSPLAGIGYNEQFF
TRBV27	NA	TRBJ1-6	NA	TGTGCCAGCAGTTTATTGGAGGCGGGATCACCCCTCCACTTT	CASSLLEAGSPLHF
TRBV20-1	NA	TRBJ2-1	TRBD1	TGCAGTGCTAGAGATGCATCGGGACAGGGGGCATACAATGAGCAGTTCTTC	CSARDASGQGAYNEQFF
TRBV20-1	NA	TRBJ2-7	TRBD2	TGCAGTGCTAGTCTCCGGGTTCCCTACCTAGCGGGGGGCTCCTACGAGCAGTACTTC	CSASLRVPYLAGGSYEQYF
TRBV4-1	NA	TRBJ1-1	NA	TGCGCCAGCAGCCTCCCCGGGGGGGGTAGGAACACTGAAGCTTTCTTT	CASSLPGGGRNTEAFF